This passage covers 27 T cell receptor beta chains from one sample sequenced in a study of PD-1 blockade in classical Hodgkin lymphoma. Every patient was affected by relapse after autologous stem cell transplantation, while exposure to brentuximab vedotin was not uniform. The CD4+ T cells used were purified from thawed PBMCs through magnetic negative selection. Generated by immunoSEQ multiplex PCR, the TCRdb table keeps only in-frame clones and is missing some. This sample carries roughly 8,300 clones, roughly three quarters of them seen once, and the ten largest clones take approximately 7.2%. The sample here was CD4+ T cells from blood, taken at baseline. The receptors shown here come from a human donor with classical Hodgkin lymphoma.

The rearrangement uses TRBV19 and TRBJ2-1; TRBD2 is a possible D gene (6 bases). V shed 1 base and J shed 6 bases, with 7 bases lying between them. This CDR3 region has 13 residues. Germline V CDR1 and CDR2: LNHDA, SQIVND (reference sequence). CDR3 coding DNA: TGTGCCAGTAGTATAGGGACTACCAATGAGCAGTTCTTC. Protein: CASSIGTTNEQFF. Variable domain in full (rest from reference TRBV19 and TRBJ2-1): DGGITQSPKYLFRKEGQNVTLSCEQNLNHDAMYWYRQDPGQGLRLIYYSQIVNDFQKGDIAEGYSVSREKKESFPLTVTSAQKNPTAFYLCASSIGTTNEQFFGPGTRLTVL.

V and J are TRBV28 and TRBJ2-7, with TRBD1 as a possible D gene (6 bases). V was clipped by 1 base and J by 2 bases, with 6 bases between them. Germline V gene data show CDR1 as MDHEN and CDR2 as SYDVKM. The CDR3 contains 13 residues. CDR3 region: CASSLSGAYEQYF. CDR3 in DNA: TGTGCCAGCAGTTTATCAGGGGCCTACGAGCAGTACTTC.

This clone came up a few times. V and J are TRBV5-4 and TRBJ2-7, with 9 bases matching TRBD1. V gave up 1 base and J gave up 4 bases; unmatched junction bases: 6. CDR1 and CDR2 (germline): SGHNT, YYREEE (reference sequence). This CDR3 is built from 15 residues. The CDR3 sequence is CASSLKTGGEYEQYF. The CDR3 coding sequence is TGTGCCAGCAGCTTGAAAACAGGGGGCGAGTACGAGCAGTACTTC.

The chain uses TRBV25-1 and TRBJ1-2, with a weak D call TRBD1 (5 bases). V shed 6 bases and J shed 4 bases, with 15 bases lying between them. CDR1 is MGHDK and CDR2 is SYGVNS in the germline V gene. The CDR3 runs to 14 residues. DNA of the CDR3: TGTGCCAGCAGCGACTCAGGACAAGGCTATGGCTACACCTTC. This translates into CASSDSGQGYGYTF.

The gene calls are TRBV6-6 and TRBJ1-1; TRBD1 is a possible D gene (5 bases). V lost 2 bases to trimming and J lost 1 base, with 11 bases between them. Germline CDR1 MNHNY, CDR2 SVGAGI (reference sequence). The CDR3 consists of 15 residues. The CDR3 region is CASSYPGQGNTEAFF. The CDR3 coding sequence is TGTGCCAGCAGTTACCCCGGGCAGGGGAACACTGAAGCTTTCTTT.

The chain is built from TRBV27 and TRBJ1-4; 7 positions match TRBD1. The CDR3 covers 15 residues. J lost 4 bases, V lost 10 bases, and 12 bases had no gene match. The germline V gene encodes CDR1 MNHEY and CDR2 SMNVEV (reference sequence). CDR3 sequence reads: CATGKRGQINEKLFF. Here the CDR3 DNA reads TGTGCCACCGGGAAGAGGGGACAGATTAATGAAAAACTGTTTTTT. Supplemented by reference TRBV27 and TRBJ1-4, the full variable domain reads EAQVTQNPRYLITVTGKKLTVTCSQNMNHEYMSWYRQDPGLGLRQIYYSMNVEVTDKGDVPEGYKVSRKEKRNFPLILESPSPNQTSLYFCATGKRGQINEKLFFGSGTQLSVL.

The J gene is TRBJ2-7, the V gene TRBV4-3, with a weak D call TRBD1 (5 bases). This CDR3 comprises 15 residues. The V end lost 1 base, the J end lost 5 bases, and 15 bases lay between the germline ends. Germline V gene sequence: CDR1 LGHNA, CDR2 YSLEER. The CDR3 nucleotides read TGCGCCAGCAGCCAAGGAATTGGGGCATTCGACGAGCAGTACTTC. It encodes CASSQGIGAFDEQYF.

This clone turned up a few times. This rearrangement joins TRBV4-1 to TRBJ1-4; 7 nucleotides agree with TRBD1. The germline V gene has CDR1 MGHRA and CDR2 YSYEKL. This CDR3 region has 15 residues. After removal of 1 base from V and 7 bases from J, the junction contained 6 bases not matched to a gene. The CDR3 sequence: CASSQAGTVGEKLFF. As DNA, the CDR3 is TGCGCCAGCAGCCAAGCCGGGACAGTGGGTGAAAAACTGTTTTTT.

J is TRBJ2-7 and V is TRBV7-9; 7 positions match TRBD1. The CDR3 runs to 15 residues. Germline V CDR1 and CDR2: SEHNR, FQNEAQ (reference sequence). V was clipped by 5 bases and J by 1 base; unmatched bases: 8. The DNA of the CDR3 is TGTGCCAGCAGCCGATGGACAGGAGATTCCTACGAGCAGTACTTC. Its translation: CASSRWTGDSYEQYF. Together with reference TRBV7-9 and TRBJ2-7, the CDR3 gives the full variable domain: DTGVSQNPRHKITKRGQNVTFRCDPISEHNRLYWYRQTLGQGPEFLTYFQNEAQLEKSRLLSDRFSAERPKGSFSTLEIQRTEQGDSAMYLCASSRWTGDSYEQYFGPGTRLTVT.

V and J are TRBV7-2 and TRBJ2-7, with TRBD1 identical over 10 bases. With 5 bases clipped from V and 2 bases from J, the junction kept 6 bases outside the gene matches. CDR3 size: 15 residues. Germline V lookup: CDR1 SGHTA, CDR2 FQGNSA. CDR3 nucleotide sequence: TGTGCCAGCAGCACCCCCGGGACAGGGGCCTACGAGCAGTACTTC. Encoded protein: CASSTPGTGAYEQYF.

The chain is built from TRBV5-1 and TRBJ2-1; TRBD2 agrees at 9 bases. This CDR3 contains 15 residues. Germline V CDR1 and CDR2: SGHRS, YFSETQ. The V and J ends lost 3 bases and 6 bases, in that order; junction bases with no gene match: 7. CDR3 bases: TGCGCCAGCAGCTCCAGCGGGGGGACCCCCAATGAGCAGTTCTTC. Encoded protein: CASSSSGGTPNEQFF.

V and J are TRBV7-2 and TRBJ1-3; D ambiguous. The germline gives CDR1 SGHTA, CDR2 FQGNSA. The CDR3 is 15 amino acids. V lost 1 base and J lost 2, with 9 bases in between. CDR3 in DNA: TGTGCCAGCAGCTTAGTAACCGGGACTGGAAACACCATATATTTT. It codes for CASSLVTGTGNTIYF.

In this sample, this clone turned up a few times. The rearrangement joins TRBV7-2 to TRBJ2-7, with 7 nucleotides matching TRBD2. The V gene end was trimmed by 6 bases and the J gene end by 2 bases; junction bases not matched to a gene: 13. Germline V gives CDR1 SGHTA, CDR2 FQGNSA. The CDR3 loop spans 16 amino acids. The CDR3 DNA reads TGTGCCAGCAGTTACGGGGTGACTAGCAGGACCTACGAGCAGTACTTC. It yields the protein CASSYGVTSRTYEQYF.

The chain joins TRBV11-2 to TRBJ1-3; 7 bases line up with TRBD1. Germline-derived CDR1 and CDR2 are SGHAT and FQNNGV. The J segment lost 7 bases and the V segment lost 5 bases, leaving 5 bases of the junction unmatched. The CDR3 extends over 13 amino acids. In nucleotides, the CDR3 is TGTGCCAGCAGCCTAGCGACAGGGAACACCATATATTTT. Protein product: CASSLATGNTIYF.

The chain joins TRBV7-8 to TRBJ1-1, with TRBD1 identical over 10 bases. Germline CDR1 is SGHVS and CDR2 is FQNEAQ. The CDR3 runs to 13 residues. V lost 3 bases, J lost 5 bases, and 0 bases stayed unmatched. CDR3 sequence: CASSLGQGTEAFF. DNA of the CDR3: TGTGCCAGCAGCTTGGGACAGGGGACTGAAGCTTTCTTT.

The chain combines TRBV6-6 with TRBJ1-2; TRBD1 aligns across 7 bases. The CDR3 length is 16 residues. Germline CDR1 is MNHNY and CDR2 is SVGAGI (reference sequence). Losses at the gene ends were 4 bases for V and 3 bases for J; bases not matched to a gene: 11. CDR3 loop: CASSLELYRGYYGYTF. Here the CDR3 DNA reads TGTGCCAGCAGTTTAGAACTCTACAGGGGATACTATGGCTACACCTTC.

The V gene is TRBV25-1, the J gene TRBJ1-2; D perhaps matches TRBD1 (6 bases). Germline CDR1 reads MGHDK; CDR2 reads SYGVNS. The CDR3 is 15 residues long. The V and J ends lost 3 bases and 4 bases respectively, with 15 bases between them. CDR3 in amino acids: CASSDSQGRTYGYTF. The CDR3 coding sequence is TGTGCCAGCAGTGACAGCCAGGGGCGAACCTATGGCTACACCTTC.

The chain combines TRBV5-1 with TRBJ2-1, with D maybe TRBD1 (6 bases). The CDR3 spans 14 residues. The V end lost 6 bases, the J end lost 7 bases, and 17 bases lay between the germline ends. Per germline, CDR1 SGHRS and CDR2 YFSETQ. CDR3 sequence (DNA): TGCGCCAGCAACCAAGCCGGGACAAAGAATGAGCAGTTCTTC. Protein product: CASNQAGTKNEQFF.

The CDR3 region is CASSFLGDRSYEQYF. The CDR3 nucleotides read TGCGCCAGCAGCTTCCTTGGGGACAGGTCCTACGAGCAGTACTTC. The V and J genes are TRBV5-1 and TRBJ2-7, with TRBD1 matching 8 bases. The CDR3 runs 15 residues. Germline CDR1 is SGHRS and CDR2 is YFSETQ. The J segment lost 1 base and the V segment lost 2 bases, leaving 5 bases of the junction unmatched. Full variable domain (rest looked up from reference TRBV5-1 and TRBJ2-7): KAGVTQTPRYLIKTRGQQVTLSCSPISGHRSVSWYQQTPGQGLQFLFEYFSETQRNKGNFPGRFSGRQFSNSRSEMNVSTLELGDSALYLCASSFLGDRSYEQYFGPGTRLTVT.

The chain carries TRBV5-5 and TRBJ2-5, with TRBD2 as a possible D gene (6 bases). The V gene lost 0 bases and the J gene lost 2 bases, with 14 bases spanning the gap. The CDR3 length is 16 residues. Germline-derived CDR1 and CDR2 are SGHKS and YYEKEE (reference sequence). The CDR3 DNA reads as TGTGCCAGCAGCTTGGCTGTCAGGGCGGGGCAAGAGACCCAGTACTTC. This translates into CASSLAVRAGQETQYF.

The chain combines TRBV4-1 with TRBJ2-7; D may match TRBD1 or TRBD2 (5 bases each). CDR1 is MGHRA and CDR2 is YSYEKL in the germline V gene. This CDR3 has 14 residues. In nucleotides, the CDR3 is TGCGCCAGCAGCCAAGACCCGGGACCCAAAAAACTTTCTGTC. It translates to CASSQDPGPKKLSV.

The rearrangement joins TRBV27 to TRBJ1-4, with 10 positions matching TRBD1. Germline CDR1 is MNHEY and CDR2 is SMNVEV (reference sequence). The CDR3 extends over 15 amino acids. V was clipped by 6 bases and J by 5 bases; unmatched bases: 6. The CDR3 DNA reads TGTGCCAGCAGAAGACAGGGGGCGGCCAATGAAAAACTGTTTTTT. Protein product: CASRRQGAANEKLFF.

This chain links TRBV5-1 with TRBJ2-7, with D hard to call. Germline lookup yields CDR1 SGHRS and CDR2 YFSETQ. Deletions cut 0 bases from V and 4 bases from J, with 5 bases between. The CDR3 consists of 12 residues. CDR3 in DNA: TGCGCCAGCAGCTTGGTGGGATACGAGCAGTACTTC. It encodes CASSLVGYEQYF.

The chain links TRBV5-1 to TRBJ1-2, with 8 bases that match TRBD1. Per the germline V gene, CDR1 is SGHRS and CDR2 is YFSETQ. CDR3 length: 13 residues. Trimming took 6 bases from V and 8 from J; bases not matched to a gene: 9. CDR3 residues: CASTWTGNEGYTF. CDR3 nucleotides: TGCGCCAGCACCTGGACAGGGAACGAGGGCTACACCTTC.

The chain couples TRBV6-5 to TRBJ2-7; D is undetermined. V shed 5 bases and J shed 5 bases, with 7 bases lying between them. The germline CDR1 and CDR2 sequences are MNHEY and SVGAGI. The CDR3 runs to 11 residues. The CDR3 coding sequence is TGTGCCAGCAGTGCCTTGGACGAGCAGTACTTC. It is translated as CASSALDEQYF.

This chain connects TRBV5-1 to TRBJ1-4, with unresolved D. This CDR3 spans 15 amino acids. V was shortened by 0 bases and J by 0 bases, with 6 bases between the two germline ends. CDR1 is SGHRS and CDR2 is YFSETQ in the germline V gene. CDR3 in DNA: TGCGCCAGCAGCTTGGGCGGGACAACTAATGAAAAACTGTTTTTT. Translated: CASSLGGTTNEKLFF.

There are a few counts of this clone. J is TRBJ1-1 and V is TRBV20-1, with D hard to call. V was clipped by 7 bases and J by 4 bases, with 7 bases between them. This CDR3 spans 10 amino acids. Looked up from germline, CDR1 is DFQATT and CDR2 is SNEGSKA (reference sequence). CDR3 protein: CSVGSTEAFF. CDR3 in DNA: TGCAGTGTAGGGAGCACTGAAGCTTTCTTT.